The rows below give T cell receptor beta chains drawn from one sample of a study of blood T cell repertoires in COVID-19. The table came from immunoSEQ multiplex PCR; TCRdb's copy has only in-frame clones and leaves some out. This sample has more than 450,000 clones, with around 90% found just once. Specimen: PBMCs or T cells enriched from blood (not recorded which). These receptor sequences come from a woman aged 18 to 35 who had recovered from COVID-19. The CDR3 runs from the conserved cysteine through the conserved F or W. Fields, in order: D gene, J gene, clone size, V gene, CDR3 DNA, CDR3 protein. D genes are given only for firm matches. Size is omitted from some rows. Given values are once, few, many or a class for expanded clones.

- TRBJ2-3 - TRBV5-8 TGTGCCAGCAGCTTGGGACTGTATCTTGAAGATACGCAGTATTTT CASSLGLYLEDTQYF
TRBD1 TRBJ1-5 - TRBV12-5 TGTGCTAGTGGTTTGGGGACAGGGGGCAATCAGCCCCAGCATTTT CASGLGTGGNQPQHF
TRBD1 TRBJ1-2 - TRBV12-3/TRBV12-4 TGTGCCAGCAGTTTAGGGACAGGGGACGGCTACACCTTC CASSLGTGDGYTF
- TRBJ1-2 - TRBV5-1 TGCGCCAGCAGCTCAGGACAGTCTAATTATGGCTACACCTTC CASSSGQSNYGYTF
- TRBJ1-1 - TRBV5-1 TGCGCCAGCAGCACGGGGGTTGTGGGCACTGAAGCTTTCTTT CASSTGVVGTEAFF
TRBD2 TRBJ2-2 - TRBV7-2 TGTGCCAGCAGCTCCCACGGCGGGGGGAACACCGGGGAGCTGTTTTTT CASSSHGGGNTGELFF
- TRBJ1-2 - TRBV7-2 TGTGCCAGCAGCTTAGCGACAGTCTATGGCTACACCTTC CASSLATVYGYTF
- TRBJ2-3 few TRBV19 TGTGCCAGTAGTGGACTTATCCACGCGGCAGATACGCAGTATTTT CASSGLIHAADTQYF
- TRBJ2-3 - TRBV7-2 TGTGCCAGCAGCTTAGTGGGCGGGGTCACAGATACGCAGTATTTT CASSLVGGVTDTQYF
TRBD2 TRBJ2-2 - TRBV27 TGTGCCAGCAAACTGGCGGGGGACCCTGGGAACACCGGGGAGCTGTTTTTT CASKLAGDPGNTGELFF
TRBD2 TRBJ2-3 - TRBV6-4 TGTGCCAGCAGTGACCGGGGCGGGGGGACCACAGATACGCAGTATTTT CASSDRGGGTTDTQYF
- TRBJ2-3 - TRBV2 TGTGCCAGCAGTGGGTCCTACACAGATACGCAGTATTTT CASSGSYTDTQYF
TRBD1 TRBJ1-1 - TRBV10-2 TGCGCCAGCGGTCGACAGGGGAGCATGAACACTGAAGCTTTCTTT CASGRQGSMNTEAFF
- TRBJ1-2 - TRBV9 TGTGCCAGCAGCGTAGGGCAGTTTGACTATGGCTACACCTTC CASSVGQFDYGYTF
TRBD2 TRBJ2-1 - TRBV7-3 TGTGCCAGCAGCTTAAACCGGGGGGGAAATGAGCAGTTCTTC CASSLNRGGNEQFF
- TRBJ1-6 - TRBV7-2 TGTGCCAGCAGCGAGACCCGGACAGAGGTCCACTTT CASSETRTEVHF
- TRBJ2-1 - TRBV6-5 TGTGCCAGCAGTTACTCGGGGCCTGACAATGAGCAGTTCTTC CASSYSGPDNEQFF
- TRBJ2-7 - TRBV5-4 TGTGCCAGCAGCTTGGGGGGGGATGGTCTGGTCGAGCAGTACTTC CASSLGGDGLVEQYF
- TRBJ1-4 - TRBV18 TGTGCCAGCTCACCAAATCCTGACACAACCACAACTAATGAAAAACTGTTTTTT CASSPNPDTTTTNEKLFF
- TRBJ2-3 - TRBV7-9 TGTGCCAGCAGCTTCACTCGGACAGCAACAGATACGCAGTATTTT CASSFTRTATDTQYF
- TRBJ2-7 - TRBV5-1 TGCGCCAGCAGCTTGGCCGGGAGTGCCTACGAGCAGTACTTC CASSLAGSAYEQYF
- TRBJ1-1 - TRBV29-1 TGCAGCGTTGGAGGAGATGTACTGATGAACACTGAAGCTTTCTTT CSVGGDVLMNTEAFF
- TRBJ1-4 - TRBV7-3 TGTGCCAGCAGCCCCTTTCCGAGAGGGTACATTTTAAGGCGGGAAAAACTGTTTTTT CASSPFPRGYILRREKLFF
- TRBJ2-1 - TRBV21-1 TGTGCCAGCAGCAGGGACAGGAGCTCCTACAATGAGCAGTTCTTC CASSRDRSSYNEQFF
TRBD2 TRBJ2-3 - TRBV24-1 TGTGCCACCAGTGATTTATGGACTAGCGGCACAGATACGCAGTATTTT CATSDLWTSGTDTQYF
- TRBJ1-2 - TRBV5-1 TGCGCCAGCAGCTTGGATGCAGGACTCCCGGGCTACACCTTC CASSLDAGLPGYTF
- TRBJ2-2 - TRBV28 TGTGCCAGCACCCCTGGGGAGTATAACACCGGGGAGCTGTTTTTT CASTPGEYNTGELFF
- TRBJ1-1 - TRBV7-9 TGTGCCAGCAGCTTAGTCGGGAGGGCCCCTGAAGCTTTCTTT CASSLVGRAPEAFF
- TRBJ2-7 - TRBV6-6 TGTGCCAGCAAAGAGGGGCGAGGGGGCTACGAGCAGTACTTC CASKEGRGGYEQYF
TRBD1 TRBJ2-5 - TRBV5-1 TGCGCCAGCACCCGGGACAGGGACCAAGAGACCCAGTACTTC CASTRDRDQETQYF
- TRBJ1-1 - TRBV2 TGTGCCAGCAGTGGACGGACTTATGGGGACACTGAAGCTTTCTTT CASSGRTYGDTEAFF
- TRBJ2-6 - TRBV28 TGTGCCAGCAGTTTTTGGAGCTCTGGGGCCAACGTCCTGACTTTC CASSFWSSGANVLTF
- TRBJ2-7 - TRBV5-1 TGCGCCAGCTCCCCGGGGAGCCCGCTTTCCTACGAGCAGTACTTC CASSPGSPLSYEQYF